These T cell receptor beta chains were read from a single sample in a study of cytomegalovirus exposure and HLA in healthy donors. Sequencing used immunoSEQ multiplex PCR; TCRdb keeps in-frame clones, though not all of them. This table holds around 89,000 clones, about 85% found once. The sample was PBMCs. All receptors derive from a girl aged 2-15 years in good health and CMV-seropositive. Both conserved end residues are part of each CDR3. A D gene is named only where the DNA matches it firmly. Not every row has a clone size; where given, it reads once, few, many or a size class.

clone_size	v_call	j_call	d_call	cdr3_nt	cdr3_aa
.	TRBV5-4	TRBJ2-5	.	TGTGCCAGCAGCTTGAGCGCCGAAGAGACCCAGTACTTC	CASSLSAEETQYF
few	TRBV5-1	TRBJ2-7	TRBD2	TGCGCCAGCAGCTTCGCGGGAGGAATCTACGAGCAGTACTTC	CASSFAGGIYEQYF
.	TRBV7-3	TRBJ2-7	TRBD2	TGTGCCAGCAGCTTACGCCCCACCGGGACTAGCGGGACCTACGAGCAGTACTTC	CASSLRPTGTSGTYEQYF
.	TRBV4-1	TRBJ2-7	TRBD2	TGCGCCAGCAGCCTTAGGGAGCGGGACTACTCCGAGCAGTACTTC	CASSLRERDYSEQYF
.	TRBV30	TRBJ1-2	.	TGTGCCTGGAGTCCCTGGCAGTATGGCTACACCTTC	CAWSPWQYGYTF
few	TRBV7-9	TRBJ1-1	.	TGTGCCAGCAGCTTTTCCCCAGACACTGAAGCTTTCTTT	CASSFSPDTEAFF
.	TRBV6-5	TRBJ2-7	TRBD2	TGTGCCAGCAACTCGGGGGCTAGCGGGATTGTTGGGCAGTACTTC	CASNSGASGIVGQYF
.	TRBV29-1	TRBJ1-1	.	TGCAGCGTTTATAAAATGAACACTGAAGCTTTCTTT	CSVYKMNTEAFF
.	TRBV7-9	TRBJ2-2	.	TGTGCCAGCAGCTTAGACAGGAACACCGGGGAGCTGTTTTTT	CASSLDRNTGELFF
.	TRBV5-4	TRBJ1-1	.	TGTGCCAGCAGTCAAAGCGACAGGAACACTGAAGCTTTCTTT	CASSQSDRNTEAFF
.	TRBV4-2	TRBJ2-4	TRBD1	TGTGCCAGCAGCCTCGGACAGGGGGCCAAAAACATTCAGTACTTC	CASSLGQGAKNIQYF
.	TRBV7-9	TRBJ2-1	.	TGTGCCAGCAGCTCGCGGGGCTCCTACAATGAGCAGTTCTTC	CASSSRGSYNEQFF
.	TRBV30	TRBJ2-1	.	TGTGCCTCTCTGATTGGGGGGAGCTCCTACAATGAGCAGTTCTTC	CASLIGGSSYNEQFF
few	TRBV9	TRBJ2-1	TRBD2	TGTGCCAGCAGCGTAGAAGTAGGGGTCGGTAGCGGGAGGGCCTCATTTAGGAATGAGCAGTTCTTC	CASSVEVGVGSGRASFRNEQFF
.	TRBV7-9	TRBJ2-1	.	TGTGCCAGCAGCCCCGGTTTAGCGGTAAACAATGAGCAGTTCTTC	CASSPGLAVNNEQFF
.	TRBV20-1	TRBJ1-1	.	TGCAGTGTAGTTGGGAACACTGAAGCTTTCTTT	CSVVGNTEAFF
.	TRBV18	TRBJ2-7	.	TGTGCCAGCTCACCCGGACTGGCCTACGAGCAGTACTTC	CASSPGLAYEQYF
.	TRBV18	TRBJ2-1	TRBD2	TGTGCCAGCTCACCCACTTTGCCTAGCGGGGCGGGGGATGAGCAGTTCTTC	CASSPTLPSGAGDEQFF
.	TRBV7-7	TRBJ2-3	.	TGTGCTAGCAGCGAGTCTTTGGAGGGGGGGGCCAATACGCAGTATTTT	CASSESLEGGANTQYF
.	TRBV7-9	TRBJ2-1	TRBD2	TGTGCCAGCAGGACAGCGGGAGGTAATGAGCAGTTCTTC	CASRTAGGNEQFF
once	TRBV6-6	TRBJ1-4	TRBD1	TGTGCCAGCAGCCGGGACAGGGGTAGTGAAAAACTGTTTTTT	CASSRDRGSEKLFF
.	TRBV6-1	TRBJ1-1	.	TGTGCCAGCGGAGAGCAGTCGACAGCTAACACTGAAGCTTTCTTT	CASGEQSTANTEAFF
few	TRBV28	TRBJ1-1	.	TGTGCCAGCAGTTTGGGGGGAAAATATGAAGCTTTCTTT	CASSLGGKYEAFF
.	TRBV30	TRBJ1-2	.	TGTGCCTGGAGTGTCACCCTTACTGGGGCCTATGGCTACACCTTC	CAWSVTLTGAYGYTF
.	TRBV5-1	TRBJ1-1	.	TGCGCCAGCAGCATCCAAAAGAACACTGAAGCTTTCTTT	CASSIQKNTEAFF
.	TRBV13	TRBJ2-7	.	TGTGCCAGCAGCTTATACGGCTACGAGCAGTACTTC	CASSLYGYEQYF
once	TRBV4-2	TRBJ2-3	TRBD2	TGTGCCAGCAGCGGACTACCCGGGACTAGCGGGAGTGCTAGCACAGATACGCAGTATTTT	CASSGLPGTSGSASTDTQYF
.	TRBV30	TRBJ1-5	TRBD1	TGTGCCTGGAGTCCGACAGGGGGTGCAAATCAGCCCCAGCATTTT	CAWSPTGGANQPQHF
.	TRBV11-2	TRBJ2-7	TRBD2	TGTGCCAGCAGCCCATCGGGTAGCGGGGGAGCCTACGAGCAGTACTTC	CASSPSGSGGAYEQYF
.	TRBV7-6	TRBJ2-2	.	TGTGCCAGCAGCTTGTCAGGTCGCGGGGAGCTGTTTTTT	CASSLSGRGELFF
.	TRBV5-4	TRBJ2-1	TRBD2	TGTGCCAGCAGCCCTACCGTCGCGGGAGGGAACAATGAGCAGTTCTTC	CASSPTVAGGNNEQFF
.	TRBV6-5	TRBJ2-7	.	TGTGCCAGCAGTTCGACCTCCGGGTCCAACTCCTACGAGCAGTACTTC	CASSSTSGSNSYEQYF
.	TRBV11-2	TRBJ1-2	TRBD1	TGTGCCAGCAGCCCGGACAGGACTAACTATGGCTACACCTTC	CASSPDRTNYGYTF
.	TRBV4-2	TRBJ1-2	.	TGTGCCAGCAGCCAAGAGGCACAGGAGAACTATGGCTACACCTTC	CASSQEAQENYGYTF
few	TRBV2	TRBJ1-1	.	TGTGCCAGCACCACCCGGGAGAACACTGAAGCTTTCTTT	CASTTRENTEAFF
.	TRBV4-1	TRBJ1-4	.	TGCGCCAGCAGCCCTTACCTGCTGGGGGGGATTCCCCGGGATGAAAAACTGTTTTTT	CASSPYLLGGIPRDEKLFF
once	TRBV4-1	TRBJ2-1	.	TGCGCCAGCAGCCCCTCGGGCAGTAATAGGGGGAATGAGCAGTTCTTC	CASSPSGSNRGNEQFF
.	TRBV30	TRBJ1-4	.	TGTGCCTGGGACCCCGGACAGTCTGAAAAACTGTTTTTT	CAWDPGQSEKLFF
.	TRBV30	TRBJ2-2	.	TGTGCCTGGAGCCCCGGACTCCTCTTGAACACCGGGGAGCTGTTTTTT	CAWSPGLLLNTGELFF
few	TRBV25-1	TRBJ2-7	.	TGTGCCAGCAGTGGCCGGAGGGATAGCTACGAGCAGTACTTC	CASSGRRDSYEQYF
.	TRBV6-5	TRBJ2-7	TRBD1	TGTGCCAGCAGTTACACAGACAGGGGGACCCGCTACGAGCAGTACTTC	CASSYTDRGTRYEQYF
.	TRBV29-1	TRBJ2-1	.	TGCAGCGCGCCGAGGGGGAATGAGCAGTTCTTC	CSAPRGNEQFF